The 26 T cell receptor beta chains below were found in one sample sequenced in a study of T cells in localized non-small cell lung cancer. Sequenced by immunoSEQ multiplex PCR; TCRdb stores in-frame clones only, minus some. The sample contains about 14,000 clones, roughly 80% of which appear only once. This material consisted of peripheral blood, taken before any cancer treatment. The receptors originated from a female donor of 60 years or more with stage I squamous cell lung carcinoma.

The gene calls are TRBV9 and TRBJ2-5; 9 nucleotides line up with TRBD2. Trimming took 4 bases from V and 0 from J; bases not matched to a gene: 7. This CDR3 contains 16 residues. Looked up from germline, CDR1 is SGDLS and CDR2 is YYNGEE. The CDR3 loop reads CASSPTLAGHQETQYF. In nucleotides, the CDR3 is TGTGCCAGCAGCCCTACTCTAGCGGGACACCAAGAGACCCAGTACTTC. Drawing the rest from reference TRBV9 and TRBJ2-5, the complete variable domain is DSGVTQTPKHLITATGQRVTLRCSPRSGDLSVYWYQQSLDQGLQFLIQYYNGEERAKGNILERFSAQQFPDLHSELNLSSLELGDSALYFCASSPTLAGHQETQYFGPGTRLLVL.

The J gene is TRBJ1-4, the V gene TRBV7-2; no definite D call. V lost 2 bases to trimming and J lost 7 bases, with 5 bases between them. The CDR3 has 12 residues. Germline V gives CDR1 SGHTA, CDR2 FQGNSA. In DNA form, the CDR3 reads TGTGCCAGCAGCTTATTCGGTGAAAAACTGTTTTTT. This translates into CASSLFGEKLFF.

The gene calls are TRBV19 and TRBJ2-6; D uncertain. This CDR3 has 18 residues. V gave up 10 bases and J gave up 0 bases, with 22 bases separating them. CDR1 is LNHDA, CDR2 SQIVND, per germline (reference sequence). CDR3 sequence (DNA): TGTGCCATCCTCCTTAGACATTTCACCCGCTCTGGGGCCAACGTCCTGACTTTC. Translated, it gives CAILLRHFTRSGANVLTF.

This chain joins TRBV29-1 and TRBJ2-5; 10 bases are a match to TRBD1. Germline V gene data show CDR1 as SQVTM and CDR2 as ANQGSEA. The CDR3 runs 15 residues. Trimming at V came to 6 bases and at J to 0 bases, leaving 7 bases not matched to a gene. CDR3 protein: CSVGGTGENQETQYF. The CDR3 DNA reads TGCAGCGTAGGGGGGACAGGGGAAAACCAAGAGACCCAGTACTTC.

J is TRBJ2-1 and V is TRBV2; tentatively, D is TRBD1 (5 bases). V lost 6 bases and J 1 base, leaving 19 bases between the germline ends. This CDR3 has 17 residues. CDR1 is SNHLY, CDR2 FYNNEI, per germline. The CDR3 reads CASSGGSGAQSYNEQFF. CDR3 in DNA: TGTGCCAGCAGCGGTGGTTCTGGGGCCCAATCCTACAATGAGCAGTTCTTC. Full variable domain (missing parts from reference TRBV2 and TRBJ2-1): EPEVTQTPSHQVTQMGQEVILRCVPISNHLYFYWYRQILGQKVEFLVSFYNNEISEKSEIFDDQFSVERPDGSNFTLKIRSTKLEDSAMYFCASSGGSGAQSYNEQFFGPGTRLTVL.

The chain recombines TRBV9 with TRBJ2-2; possible D gene TRBD1, 5 bases. CDR1 is SGDLS and CDR2 is YYNGEE in the germline V gene. Trimming left V 4 bases short and J 1 base short, with 17 bases between. The CDR3 is 17 amino acids. The CDR3 loop reads CASSRLQGKGNTGELFF. CDR3 coding DNA: TGTGCCAGCAGCCGCCTCCAGGGCAAAGGGAACACCGGGGAGCTGTTTTTT.

The V gene is TRBV7-8, the J gene TRBJ2-7, with 10 bases lining up with TRBD1. The V gene end was trimmed by 5 bases and the J gene end by 3 bases; junction bases not matched to a gene: 4. CDR1 is SGHVS and CDR2 is FQNEAQ in the germline V gene. This CDR3 is 14 amino acids long. The CDR3 is CASSRRDRGYEQYF. The CDR3 region has the DNA TGTGCCAGCAGCCGTCGGGACAGGGGCTACGAGCAGTACTTC.

Written as DNA, the CDR3 is TGTGCCAGTAGGCGAGATGGAGGAAACTATGGCTACACCTTC. This translates into CASRRDGGNYGYTF. The V call is TRBV19, the J call TRBJ1-2; no clear D. The CDR3 is 14 residues long. V was pared by 6 bases and J by 2 bases, with 13 bases between. CDR1 is LNHDA, CDR2 SQIVND, per germline (reference sequence). Drawing the rest from reference TRBV19 and TRBJ1-2, the complete variable domain is DGGITQSPKYLFRKEGQNVTLSCEQNLNHDAMYWYRQDPGQGLRLIYYSQIVNDFQKGDIAEGYSVSREKKESFPLTVTSAQKNPTAFYLCASRRDGGNYGYTFGSGTRLTVV.

This clone was counted a few times. The chain uses TRBV19 and TRBJ1-2, with D perhaps matching TRBD1 (5 bases). The CDR3 has 13 residues. Germline loops: CDR1 LNHDA, CDR2 SQIVND (reference sequence). Trimming removed 1 base at V and 8 bases at J, with 11 bases between. CDR3 nucleotides: TGTGCCAGTAGTATAGGGCAGGGAGGAGGCTACACCTTC. This translates into CASSIGQGGGYTF.

About this clone: The junction departs from germline at one end; a sequencing error may be responsible. The CDR3 here is CASSLRADTEALF. Here the CDR3 DNA reads TGCGCCAGCAGCTTAAGGGCCGACACTGAAGCTCTCTTT. The V and J genes are TRBV5-1 and TRBJ1-1, with D uncertain. Germline V gene lookup returns CDR1 SGHRS and CDR2 YFSETQ. The CDR3 contains 13 residues.

The chain has TRBV16 and TRBJ1-4, with 9 bases fitting TRBD1. The V gene end was trimmed by 0 bases and the J gene end by 5 bases; junction bases not matched to a gene: 7. CDR1 KGHSY and CDR2 FQNENV come from the germline V gene. This CDR3 region has 17 residues. CDR3 amino acids: CASSQSPTGTGNEKLFF. The CDR3 DNA reads TGTGCCAGCAGCCAATCTCCAACCGGGACAGGGAATGAAAAACTGTTTTTT.

The chain uses TRBV11-2 and TRBJ1-1; D perhaps matches TRBD1 (5 bases). Germline values: CDR1 SGHAT, CDR2 FQNNGV. This CDR3 has 16 amino acids. Trimming cost V 1 base and J 4 bases, with 16 bases left between them. For the CDR3, the DNA is TGTGCCAGCAGCTTAGTATTCTCCAGGGTCGGCACTGAAGCTTTCTTT. Encoded protein: CASSLVFSRVGTEAFF.

V gene TRBV7-6 combines with J gene TRBJ2-3; 13 bases are shared with TRBD2. The ends lost 5 bases at V and 9 bases at J; junction bases unmatched: 11. The CDR3 is made up of 16 amino acids. Germline loops: CDR1 SGHVS, CDR2 FNYEAQ. For the CDR3, the DNA is TGTGCCAGCAGCAGAGGCGGGACTAGCGGGGAAGAGACGCAGTATTTT. Its protein product is CASSRGGTSGEETQYF.

This clone came up a few times. J is TRBJ1-1 and V is TRBV25-1, with a tentative D call TRBD1 (5 bases). The V and J ends lost 7 bases and 5 bases respectively, with 14 bases between them. Germline CDR1 is MGHDK and CDR2 is SYGVNS. CDR3 length equals 13 residues. This chain's CDR3 is CASIDLRGTEAFF. For the CDR3, the DNA is TGTGCCAGCATTGATCTGAGGGGAACTGAAGCTTTCTTT. The whole variable domain, remainder taken from reference TRBV25-1 and TRBJ1-1, is EADIYQTPRYLVIGTGKKITLECSQTMGHDKMYWYQQDPGMELHLIHYSYGVNSTEKGDLSSESTVSRIRTEHFPLTLESARPSHTSQYLCASIDLRGTEAFFGQGTRLTVV.

The CDR3 loop reads CASSLYSDTQYF. CDR3 in DNA: TGTGCCAGCAGCTTATACTCAGATACGCAGTATTTT. V usage is TRBV7-9 and J usage is TRBJ2-3; D gene ambiguous. Looked up from germline, CDR1 is SEHNR and CDR2 is FQNEAQ (reference sequence). The CDR3 sequence is 12 residues long. V was clipped by 2 bases and J by 4 bases, with 4 bases between them.

This rearrangement joins TRBV5-1 to TRBJ1-1; no reliable D call. Trimming stripped 6 bases from V and 2 bases from J, with 14 bases between. Germline V lookup: CDR1 SGHRS, CDR2 YFSETQ. CDR3 length: 14 residues. The CDR3 coding sequence is TGCGCCAGCACTCTTTGGGGTGTTAACACTGAAGCTTTCTTT. It encodes CASTLWGVNTEAFF.

This clone was seen more than once but under ten times. The rearrangement links TRBV19 to TRBJ2-6; D is unresolved. The CDR3 is made up of 13 amino acids. The germline gives CDR1 LNHDA, CDR2 SQIVND (reference sequence). Trimming stripped 5 bases from V and 4 bases from J, with 6 bases between. CDR3 amino acids: CASSPTGANVLTF. CDR3 DNA sequence: TGTGCCAGTAGTCCCACGGGGGCCAACGTCCTGACTTTC.

The chain recombines TRBV27 with TRBJ2-3; 7 positions match TRBD1. Germline V CDR1 and CDR2: MNHEY, SMNVEV (reference sequence). The J segment lost 0 bases and the V segment lost 2 bases, leaving 8 bases of the junction unmatched. The CDR3 has 17 residues. The CDR3 nucleotides read TGTGCCAGCAGTTTAGTCCCTCCGGGACAGAGCACAGATACGCAGTATTTT. Translation gives CASSLVPPGQSTDTQYF.

This clone was seen a handful of times. This chain connects TRBV7-9 to TRBJ2-2; 7 bases map to TRBD1. The CDR3 is 15 residues long. Looked up from germline, CDR1 is SEHNR and CDR2 is FQNEAQ (reference sequence). The J segment lost 4 bases and the V segment lost 5 bases, leaving 7 bases of the junction unmatched. The CDR3 DNA sequence: TGTGCCAGCAGCCCTCGGGGACAGCTCACCGGGGAGCTGTTTTTT. Translating gives CASSPRGQLTGELFF.

The rearrangement uses TRBV29-1 and TRBJ1-3, with a weak D call TRBD1 (6 bases). This CDR3 spans 14 amino acids. From germline, CDR1 is SQVTM and CDR2 ANQGSEA. Deletions cut 3 bases from V and 3 bases from J, with 12 bases between. The CDR3 reads CSVDEGHLGNTIYF. CDR3 in DNA: TGCAGCGTTGATGAGGGACACCTTGGAAACACCATATATTTT.

The rearrangement links TRBV9 to TRBJ2-7; possible D gene TRBD1, 6 bases. Trimming cost V 0 bases and J 6 bases, with 13 bases left between them. Germline lookup yields CDR1 SGDLS and CDR2 YYNGEE. The CDR3 spans 14 residues. The CDR3 bases are TGTGCCAGCAGCGTAGGTAACAGGGCCCCCGAGCAGTACTTC. It yields the protein CASSVGNRAPEQYF.

The V gene is TRBV6-6, the J gene TRBJ2-1; D remains ambiguous. The germline V gene has CDR1 MNHNY and CDR2 SVGAGI (reference sequence). Trimming stripped 7 bases from V and 2 bases from J, with 3 bases between. CDR3 length equals 11 residues. The CDR3 nucleotides are TGTGCCAGCACCCCCTACAATGAGCAGTTCTTC. The encoded protein is CASTPYNEQFF.

The gene calls are TRBV27 and TRBJ2-1; 8 nucleotides align to TRBD2. CDR1 and CDR2 (germline): MNHEY, SMNVEV (reference sequence). V was clipped by 6 bases and J by 9 bases; unmatched bases: 7. This CDR3 is built from 13 residues. CDR3 sequence: CASRPTGGGEQFF. CDR3 nucleotide sequence: TGTGCCAGCAGGCCAACCGGGGGGGGTGAGCAGTTCTTC.

The gene calls are TRBV14 and TRBJ1-1; unclear D gene. The CDR3 totals 13 residues. V was cut by 4 bases and J by 1 base, with 7 bases left in between. Germline CDR1 SGHDN, CDR2 FVKESK. The CDR3 loop reads CASSLSTNTEAFF. DNA for the CDR3: TGTGCCAGCAGCCTGTCCACGAACACTGAAGCTTTCTTT. Full variable domain (missing parts from reference TRBV14 and TRBJ1-1): EAGVTQFPSHSVIEKGQTVTLRCDPISGHDNLYWYRRVMGKEIKFLLHFVKESKQDESGMPNNRFLAERTGGTYSTLKVQPAELEDSGVYFCASSLSTNTEAFFGQGTRLTVV.

The DNA for the CDR3 is TGCGCCAGCAGCTTTTCGGGGCCGTACAATGAGCAGTTCTTC. Translation: CASSFSGPYNEQFF. The V and J genes are TRBV5-1 and TRBJ2-1, with D perhaps given as TRBD1 or TRBD2 (5 bases each). Germline V gives CDR1 SGHRS, CDR2 YFSETQ. The CDR3 has 14 amino acids. V was clipped by 2 bases and J by 4 bases, with 10 bases between them.

This chain uses TRBV10-3 with TRBJ2-7, with 12 bases aligning to TRBD1. Germline V CDR1 and CDR2: ENHRY, SYGVKD. CDR3 size: 14 residues. V shed 2 bases and J 7 bases; nucleotides not matched to a gene: 3. The CDR3 nucleotides are TGTGCCATCAGTGAGGGGGACAGGGGGCATGAGCAGTACTTC. This sequence encodes CAISEGDRGHEQYF.